This T cell receptor (beta chain) was obtained from a study of STAT5B mutations in CD4+ large granular lymphocyte leukemia. Whole-study findings and limits: TRBV06-family usage was enriched in top patient clones (8/27) versus controls (2/35).

The survey-level immunoSEQ assay was used. Generated by immunoSEQ multiplex PCR, the TCRdb table keeps only in-frame clones and is missing some. Of approximately 27,000 clones in the sample, about 76% were seen once. This CDR3 comprises 14 residues. Germline values: CDR1 MNHNS, CDR2 SASEGT. The V gene lost 8 bases and the J gene lost 0 bases, with 11 bases spanning the gap. Comments on this clone: Its cognate antigen is unknown.

Healthy controls were blood donor buffy coats. Sequencing used CD4+ T cells from blood buffy coats. The TCR sequence derives from a human donor in good health. The chain links TRBV6-1 to TRBJ1-5; D gene ambiguous. The chain's CDR3 is CASFGRNSNQPQHF. The DNA for the CDR3 is TGTGCCAGCTTTGGACGGAATAGCAATCAGCCCCAGCATTTT.